The sequence of this T cell receptor (beta chain) was determined in a study of T cell changes during pregnancy in multiple sclerosis. Only in-frame clones appear in the TCRdb table, and some are missing; sequencing was by immunoSEQ multiplex PCR. The sample shows 52,000 or so clones, 75% to 90% of them seen only once. This clone occurred a few times. Sequenced here: CD4+ T cells from peripheral blood mononuclear cells, sampled in the first trimester of pregnancy. The receptor comes from a female donor with multiple sclerosis, enrolled in a pregnancy study.

CDR3 amino acids: CAISESTSVYEQYF. The CDR3 DNA follows: TGTGCCATCAGTGAGTCGACTAGCGTCTACGAGCAGTACTTC. The chain joins TRBV10-3 to TRBJ2-7; TRBD2 matches 8 bases. Trimming took 0 bases from V and 3 from J; bases not matched to a gene: 1. The germline V gene has CDR1 ENHRY and CDR2 SYGVKD. CDR3 length: 14 amino acids.